Each of the 17 T cell receptor beta chains below was sequenced from the same sample in a study of shared clonotypes between healthy human individuals. Using immunoSEQ multiplex PCR, the repertoire was profiled, and TCRdb retains in-frame clones only, with some absent. Counted here are over a million clones, about 75% occurring once; the ten biggest clones make up 1.5%. The material sequenced was memory CD4+ T cells sorted from blood. Subset: CD45RA-negative fraction. The receptors were gathered from a man between 18 and 29 years old in good health.

The chain couples TRBV5-1 to TRBJ2-2; D is possibly TRBD1 (5 bases). This CDR3 contains 13 residues. Germline V gene lookup returns CDR1 SGHRS and CDR2 YFSETQ. V lost 7 bases and J 5 bases, leaving 12 bases between the germline ends. The CDR3 DNA is TGCGCCAGCCGAGACAGTTTTACCGGGGAGCTGTTTTTT. Translating gives CASRDSFTGELFF.

This clone was found many times. The junction departs from germline at one end; a sequencing error may be responsible. The chain carries TRBV7-2 and TRBJ2-5; 13 nucleotides match TRBD2. This CDR3 contains 15 residues. CDR1 is SGHTA, CDR2 FQGNSA, per germline. CDR3 DNA: TGTGCCAGCAGCTTAGAAGTGGGACTAGCGGGGCGGTTGAACTTC. Translating gives CASSLEVGLAGRLNF.

Points on this clone: Distinct nucleotide sequences in the sample also encode this CDR3. The chain combines TRBV9 with TRBJ2-1; D not resolved. V dropped 0 bases and J dropped 0 bases, with 7 bases sitting between them. This CDR3 is built from 15 residues. Germline V lookup: CDR1 SGDLS, CDR2 YYNGEE. The CDR3 is CASSVDPSSYNEQFF. The CDR3 region has the DNA TGTGCCAGCAGCGTAGATCCGAGCTCCTACAATGAGCAGTTCTTC.

Details on this clone: The same CDR3 arises from other DNA sequences in this sample as well. The chain links TRBV9 to TRBJ2-2; D unresolved. Trimming removed 1 base at V and 1 base at J, with 5 bases between. Germline V lookup: CDR1 SGDLS, CDR2 YYNGEE. This CDR3 is built from 14 residues. Here the CDR3 reads CASSVTVNTGELFF. The DNA of the CDR3 is TGTGCCAGCAGCGTAACTGTGAACACCGGGGAGCTGTTTTTT.

This clone was recorded many times. The chain carries TRBV12-5 and TRBJ1-3; TRBD1 matches 9 bases. The CDR3 is 17 amino acids. Per germline, CDR1 LGHNT and CDR2 FRNRAP. Trimming at V came to 0 bases and at J to 4 bases, leaving 7 bases not matched to a gene. Here the CDR3 DNA reads TGTGCTAGTGGTTTGGTGGGGACAGGGACATCCGGAAACACCATATATTTT. This codes for CASGLVGTGTSGNTIYF. The whole variable domain, remainder taken from reference TRBV12-5 and TRBJ1-3, is DARVTQTPRHKVTEMGQEVTMRCQPILGHNTVFWYRQTMMQGLELLAYFRNRAPLDDSGMPKDRFSAEMPDATLATLKIQPSEPRDSAVYFCASGLVGTGTSGNTIYFGEGSWLTVV.

A word on this clone: A much more abundant neighbour one base away suggests this may be a read error. The sample carries other DNA sequences with the same CDR3. This rearrangement joins TRBV5-1 to TRBJ1-6; D uncertain. This CDR3 is built from 15 residues. Germline values: CDR1 SGHRS, CDR2 YFSETQ. In DNA, the CDR3 is TGCGCTAGCAGCTTGGAGGGCGCGGATAGTTCACCCCTCCACTTT. Its translation: CASSLEGADSSPLHF. Filled out from reference TRBV5-1 and TRBJ1-6, the complete variable domain reads KAGVTQTPRYLIKTRGQQVTLSCSPISGHRSVSWYQQTPGQGLQFLFEYFSETQRNKGNFPGRFSGRQFSNSRSEMNVSTLELGDSALYLCASSLEGADSSPLHFGNGTRLTVT.

The sample holds one count of this clone. The same CDR3 arises from other DNA sequences in this sample as well. The chain is built from TRBV10-3 and TRBJ2-5; D is possibly TRBD2 (5 bases). The CDR3 extends over 12 amino acids. The ends were cut back, 6 bases at V and 3 bases at J, with 8 bases in the middle. Germline V gives CDR1 ENHRY, CDR2 SYGVKD. The CDR3 DNA reads TGTGCCATCAGCGGACTTGAAGAGACCCAGTACTTC. This translates into CAISGLEETQYF.

The rearrangement joins TRBV30 to TRBJ1-5; weak D call: TRBD1 (5 bases). Between the trimmed V and J ends, which lost 3 bases and 8 bases, there was a span of 14 bases. The CDR3 totals 13 residues. Germline-derived CDR1 and CDR2 are GTSNPN and SVGIG (reference sequence). CDR3 loop: CAWSLTWGEPQHF. CDR3 nucleotide sequence: TGTGCCTGGAGCCTGACCTGGGGGGAGCCCCAGCATTTT.

This clone appeared many times. CDR3 DNA sequence: TGTGCCAGCAGCCCTTATCCCAGGGGAAACACCATATATTTT. Amino acids: CASSPYPRGNTIYF. V and J are TRBV7-2 and TRBJ1-3; D remains unclear. The germline V gene has CDR1 SGHTA and CDR2 FQGNSA. This CDR3 is 14 amino acids long. Trimming stripped 5 bases from V and 4 bases from J, with 12 bases between.

V gene TRBV27 combines with J gene TRBJ1-3, with D possibly being TRBD1 (6 bases). Trimming removed 2 bases at V and 3 bases at J, with 17 bases between. Germline CDR1 is MNHEY and CDR2 is SMNVEV (reference sequence). The CDR3 sequence is 17 residues long. The CDR3 coding sequence is TGTGCCAGCAGTTTACCCAGGGGTAAGGATAGTGGAAACACCATATATTTT. Amino acid sequence: CASSLPRGKDSGNTIYF.

V is TRBV5-1 and J is TRBJ2-7; TRBD1 is a possible D gene (6 bases). The V end lost 2 bases, the J end lost 4 bases, and 13 bases lay between the germline ends. This CDR3 is 14 amino acids long. The germline V gene has CDR1 SGHRS and CDR2 YFSETQ. CDR3 in amino acids: CASSFQTGYYEQYF. The DNA of the CDR3 is TGCGCCAGCAGCTTCCAGACAGGATATTACGAGCAGTACTTC.

The rearrangement joins TRBV30 to TRBJ2-2, with 10 nucleotides matching TRBD2. V dropped 5 bases and J dropped 4; count of bases not matched to a gene: 16. This CDR3 spans 18 amino acids. Germline CDR1 is GTSNPN and CDR2 is SVGIG (reference sequence). CDR3: CAWLLSPSGGATTGELFF. CDR3 nucleotides: TGTGCCTGGCTACTTTCCCCCAGCGGGGGGGCGACCACCGGGGAGCTGTTTTTT.

The chain joins TRBV30 to TRBJ2-2; weak D call: TRBD2 (6 bases). The germline gives CDR1 GTSNPN, CDR2 SVGIG (reference sequence). The CDR3 totals 14 residues. The V and J ends lost 4 bases and 6 bases respectively, with 15 bases between them. The CDR3 reads CAWMRQGGPGELFF. The CDR3 bases are TGTGCCTGGATGAGGCAGGGAGGCCCCGGGGAGCTGTTTTTT.

The table lists this clone with a few counts. The V gene is TRBV19, the J gene TRBJ2-3; 14 bases are a match to TRBD2. Germline trimming cut 5 bases from V and 3 bases from J; bases unmatched to any gene: 13. CDR1 is LNHDA and CDR2 is SQIVND in the germline V gene (reference sequence). The CDR3 is 19 amino acids. DNA for the CDR3: TGTGCCAGTAGTTCCGATCGGACTAGCGGGAGGATGGGAACAGATACGCAGTATTTT. Its protein product is CASSSDRTSGRMGTDTQYF.

This clone was detected once. This CDR3 reads CASSRARQGLNTIYF. The CDR3 nucleotides are TGTGCCAGTAGCCGGGCCCGCCAGGGCCTGAACACCATATATTTT. The V call is TRBV19, the J call TRBJ1-3, with TRBD1 as a possible D gene (5 bases). CDR3 size: 15 residues. Per germline, CDR1 LNHDA and CDR2 SQIVND (reference sequence). Trimming removed 6 bases from V and 7 bases from J, with 19 bases in between.

This clone was counted once. The gene calls are TRBV4-3 and TRBJ1-5; D is perhaps TRBD1 (6 bases). Germline CDR1 reads LGHNA; CDR2 reads YSLEER. V dropped 1 base and J dropped 6 bases, with 10 bases sitting between them. The CDR3 contains 14 residues. The CDR3, as DNA: TGCGCCAGCAGCCAAGTGCAGGGGCCTCAGCCCCAGCATTTT. This encodes CASSQVQGPQPQHF.

The chain joins TRBV18 to TRBJ2-3; 10 bases are a match to TRBD1. The CDR3 length is 19 residues. V was clipped by 5 bases and J by 0 bases; unmatched bases: 14. Germline CDR1 reads KGHSH; CDR2 reads LQKENI. The chain's CDR3 is CASSSRGNRQGASTDTQYF. The CDR3 nucleotides read TGTGCCAGCTCATCCCGTGGTAACAGACAGGGGGCCAGCACAGATACGCAGTATTTT.